A single T cell receptor (beta chain) is shown here with its context. Antigen specificity is unknown. The CDR3 is 14 amino acids. Germline V CDR1 and CDR2: SGHAT, FQDESV (reference sequence). The V segment lost 3 bases and the J segment 2 bases; nucleotides outside the gene matches: 4. The sample comes from a study of immune cell composition in non-small cell lung cancer. As for the study in general: Most cases were lung adenocarcinoma or squamous cell carcinoma. Study-level results: In adenocarcinoma, maximal tumour-associated clone frequency tracked TIL tumour reactivity.

The assay was immunoSEQ multiplex PCR, and TCRdb's table has in-frame clones only and misses some. Of roughly 6,700 clones listed, roughly 74% are singletons. V gene TRBV11-1 combines with J gene TRBJ2-7; TRBD1 agrees at 7 bases. The sample comprised lung tumor tissue. This receptor was identified in a human donor with non-small cell lung cancer. As DNA, the CDR3 is TGTGCCAGCAGCTTTGACAGGGCAACCTACGAGCAGTACTTC. Translated, it gives CASSFDRATYEQYF.